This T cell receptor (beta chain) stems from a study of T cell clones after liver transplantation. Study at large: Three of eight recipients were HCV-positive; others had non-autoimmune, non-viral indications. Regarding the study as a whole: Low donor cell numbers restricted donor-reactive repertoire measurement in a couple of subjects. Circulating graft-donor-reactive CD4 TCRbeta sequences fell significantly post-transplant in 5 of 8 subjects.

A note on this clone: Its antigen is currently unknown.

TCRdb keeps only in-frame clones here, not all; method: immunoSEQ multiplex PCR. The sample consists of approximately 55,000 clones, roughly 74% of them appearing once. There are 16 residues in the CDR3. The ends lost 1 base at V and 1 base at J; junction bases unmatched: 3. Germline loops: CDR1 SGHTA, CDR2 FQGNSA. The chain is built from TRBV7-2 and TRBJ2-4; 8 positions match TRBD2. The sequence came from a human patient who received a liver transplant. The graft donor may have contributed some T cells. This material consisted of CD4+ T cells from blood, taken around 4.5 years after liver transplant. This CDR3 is CASSLVGGGAKNIQYF. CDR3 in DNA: TGTGCCAGCAGCTTAGTTGGCGGGGGGGCCAAAAACATTCAGTACTTC.